This T cell receptor (beta chain) came from a study of blood T cell repertoires in COVID-19. Study at large: Sites in the United States, Italy and Spain provided acute and convalescent COVID-19 samples. Nucleic acid was either cDNA or gDNA, and it came from T cells, B-cell-depleted T cells, or PBMCs.

Profiling relied on immunoSEQ multiplex PCR, and the TCRdb table lists in-frame clones only, not all of them. The table shows some 300,000 clones, with approximately 88% occurring only once. This CDR3 comprises 13 residues. Trimming took off 0 bases at V and 5 bases at J, with 7 bases between the two ends. The V gene's germline CDR1 is SEHNR and CDR2 FQNEAQ (reference sequence). The V gene is TRBV7-9, the J gene TRBJ2-5; D is perhaps TRBD2 (5 bases). The sequenced sample was peripheral blood. The sequence was collected from a woman in her thirties who had recovered from COVID-19. This CDR3 reads CASSLAGMETQYF. The CDR3 DNA follows: TGTGCCAGCAGCTTAGCCGGGATGGAGACCCAGTACTTC.